The following is a T cell receptor (beta chain) sequence with its context. Its antigen is still unknown. Coverage ceases 3 residues before the CDR3 finishes, and the germline J gene fills in the end. J lost 9 bases, V lost 4 bases, and 19 bases had no gene match. The CDR3 has 18 residues. CDR1 and CDR2 from the germline V gene are DFQATT and SNEGSKA (reference sequence). These data belong to a study of T cells in women clearing cervical HPV infection. On the study more broadly: Controls gave blood once infection was undetectable; cases at lesion identification. HLA type stays a possible confounder, typing being limited.

Assay used: immunoSEQ multiplex PCR; TCRdb lists only in-frame clones, some missing. Its listing shows under 35,000 clones. Overall study findings and caveats: CIN3+ cases had significantly higher TCR richness than controls; evenness did not differ. TRBV6-7 abundance was lower in cases than controls (0.11% versus 0.16%).

Specimen: blood buffy coat. The chain employs TRBV20-1 and TRBJ2-4; 12 positions match TRBD1. The sequence was obtained from a woman between 18 and 69 years old with a cervical HPV16 infection that either progressed to CIN3+ or cleared (not recorded which). CDR3 DNA (partial): TGCAGTGCTAACCCGGGACAGGGGGCATGGGGGGAGAGGGTCATT. It codes for CSANPGQGAWGERVI. The CDR3 reads in full as CSANPGQGAWGERVIQYF.